The 25 T cell receptor beta chains listed next were all sequenced from one sample in a study of tumor-infiltrating lymphocytes in localized non-small cell lung cancer. The data were produced by immunoSEQ multiplex PCR, yet TCRdb's version contains in-frame clones alone and is incomplete. The data contain roughly 3,500 clones, approximately 50% of them seen just once; the ten biggest clones take up around an eighth. The sequencing input was uninvolved lung tissue not adjacent to the tumor. These receptor sequences come from a human donor with non-small cell lung cancer.

The gene calls are TRBV4-3 and TRBJ1-2; a possible D gene is TRBD1 (5 bases). This CDR3 has 14 amino acids. Deletions cut 3 bases from V and 6 bases from J, with 14 bases between. Germline V gene data show CDR1 as LGHNA and CDR2 as YSLEER. The CDR3 loop is CASSHATGLHGYTF. In DNA form, the CDR3 reads TGCGCCAGCAGCCACGCTACAGGATTGCATGGCTACACCTTC.

The chain is built from TRBV2 and TRBJ2-7, with D hard to call. From germline, CDR1 is SNHLY and CDR2 FYNNEI. V shed 6 bases and J shed 0 bases, with 12 bases lying between them. The CDR3 consists of 14 residues. As DNA, the CDR3 is TGTGCCAGCAGAAGAGATGAACTCTCCTACGAGCAGTACTTC. Protein sequence: CASRRDELSYEQYF. The full variable domain, with the rest looked up from reference TRBV2 and TRBJ2-7, is EPEVTQTPSHQVTQMGQEVILRCVPISNHLYFYWYRQILGQKVEFLVSFYNNEISEKSEIFDDQFSVERPDGSNFTLKIRSTKLEDSAMYFCASRRDELSYEQYFGPGTRLTVT.

About this clone: Distinct nucleotide sequences in the sample also encode this CDR3. The chain carries TRBV15 and TRBJ1-2; D unresolved. The CDR3 spans 13 residues. Germline CDR1 is LNHNV and CDR2 is YYDKDF (reference sequence). Deletions cut 0 bases from V and 8 bases from J, with 10 bases between. Here the CDR3 reads CATSRDRAWGYTF. The CDR3 DNA is TGTGCCACCAGCAGAGATCGAGCGTGGGGCTACACCTTC.

The V gene is TRBV4-2, the J gene TRBJ2-5; 9 bases are shared with TRBD1. Germline loops: CDR1 LGHNA, CDR2 YNFKEQ. The CDR3 covers 16 residues. The J segment lost 7 bases and the V segment lost 5 bases, leaving 14 bases of the junction unmatched. CDR3 sequence (DNA): TGTGCCAGCAGCTGGGGGACAGGGTCCGAGCGCGTGACCCAGTACTTC. It encodes CASSWGTGSERVTQYF.

The chain combines TRBV29-1 with TRBJ1-3; possible D gene TRBD1, 5 bases. Deletions cut 4 bases from V and 4 bases from J, with 8 bases between. Germline CDR1 is SQVTM and CDR2 is ANQGSEA. The CDR3 has 12 residues. The CDR3 DNA sequence: TGCAGCGTTGTATGGGGGGGAAACACCATATATTTT. This gives the protein CSVVWGGNTIYF.

The chain couples TRBV6-6 to TRBJ2-7; 10 positions agree with TRBD2. Germline lookup yields CDR1 MNHNY and CDR2 SVGAGI (reference sequence). CDR3 length: 15 residues. Trimming took 6 bases from V and 1 from J; bases not matched to a gene: 6. CDR3 nucleotide sequence: TGTGCCAGCAGGGCCGGGACTAGCGCTTCCTACGAGCAGTACTTC. This gives the protein CASRAGTSASYEQYF.

This clone turned up a few times. The rearrangement links TRBV7-2 to TRBJ1-5, with 9 bases lining up with TRBD1. This CDR3 region has 14 residues. CDR1 and CDR2 from the germline V gene are SGHTA and FQGNSA. Trimming cost V 8 bases and J 7 bases; bases outside gene matches: 9. The chain's CDR3 is CASERGQGKQPQHF. DNA of the CDR3: TGTGCCAGCGAAAGGGGACAGGGAAAACAGCCCCAGCATTTT.

The V and J genes are TRBV7-3 and TRBJ2-5; a possible D gene is TRBD1 (5 bases). Germline CDR1 is SGHTA and CDR2 is FQGTGA. The CDR3 is made up of 13 amino acids. V lost 5 bases to trimming and J lost 2 bases, with 9 bases between them. CDR3 region: CASSPDRQETQYF. CDR3 nucleotides: TGTGCCAGCAGCCCAGACAGACAAGAGACCCAGTACTTC.

The chain links TRBV28 to TRBJ2-1; D is undetermined. Germline-derived CDR1 and CDR2 are MDHEN and SYDVKM. The CDR3 extends over 13 amino acids. The ends were cut back, 2 bases at V and 0 bases at J, with 2 bases in the middle. For the CDR3, the DNA is TGTGCCAGCAGTTTAAGCTCCTACAATGAGCAGTTCTTC. Protein sequence: CASSLSSYNEQFF.

V usage is TRBV4-1 and J usage is TRBJ2-5, with TRBD2 identical over 11 bases. The ends lost 0 bases at V and 5 bases at J; junction bases unmatched: 17. CDR3 length: 20 amino acids. CDR1 and CDR2 from the germline V gene are MGHRA and YSYEKL. The DNA of the CDR3 is TGCGCCAGCAGCCAAGAAGTCGGGGGGCTAGCGGGGGGATTTAGGGAGACCCAGTACTTC. As protein: CASSQEVGGLAGGFRETQYF.

The V gene is TRBV30, the J gene TRBJ1-4; D is possibly TRBD1 (6 bases). Germline CDR1 GTSNPN, CDR2 SVGIG (reference sequence). V was cut by 1 base and J by 5 bases, with 17 bases left in between. The CDR3 runs to 16 residues. CDR3 region: CAWSASSQGVNEKLFF. The CDR3 coding sequence is TGTGCCTGGAGTGCCTCGTCACAGGGAGTCAATGAAAAACTGTTTTTT.

This clone is judged large. The chain employs TRBV6-5 and TRBJ2-7; D assignment may be TRBD1 or TRBD2 (5 bases each). Trimming left V 4 bases short and J 3 bases short, with 13 bases between. In germline, CDR1 is MNHEY, CDR2 SVGAGI. There are 14 residues in the CDR3. The CDR3 protein is CASSSRDGVYEQYF. DNA of the CDR3: TGTGCCAGCAGTTCCCGGGACGGGGTCTACGAGCAGTACTTC.

The CDR3 here is CASSLEASFSYEQYF. The CDR3, as DNA: TGTGCCAGCAGCTTAGAAGCTAGCTTCTCCTACGAGCAGTACTTC. This chain joins TRBV7-6 and TRBJ2-7; maybe TRBD2 (5 bases). The CDR3 extends over 15 amino acids. The germline V and J ends were trimmed by 1 base and 0 bases, with 10 bases remaining between them. Looked up from germline, CDR1 is SGHVS and CDR2 is FNYEAQ.

This rearrangement joins TRBV2 to TRBJ2-7, with unresolved D. CDR1 is SNHLY and CDR2 is FYNNEI in the germline V gene. The CDR3 sequence is 14 residues long. The germline V and J ends were trimmed by 3 bases and 2 bases, with 11 bases remaining between them. Here the CDR3 reads CASSDWAEPYEQYF. DNA for the CDR3: TGTGCCAGCAGTGATTGGGCGGAGCCCTACGAGCAGTACTTC. The whole variable domain, filled in from reference TRBV2 and TRBJ2-7, reads EPEVTQTPSHQVTQMGQEVILRCVPISNHLYFYWYRQILGQKVEFLVSFYNNEISEKSEIFDDQFSVERPDGSNFTLKIRSTKLEDSAMYFCASSDWAEPYEQYFGPGTRLTVT.

This clone is labeled as large (0.1 to 1%). This chain uses TRBV27 with TRBJ2-6; unclear D gene. This CDR3 comprises 13 residues. Germline V gene lookup returns CDR1 MNHEY and CDR2 SMNVEV (reference sequence). The V and J ends lost 0 bases and 3 bases respectively, with 0 bases between them. The CDR3 spells CASSLSGANVLTF. CDR3 in DNA: TGTGCCAGCAGTTTATCTGGGGCCAACGTCCTGACTTTC.

This chain connects TRBV7-2 to TRBJ2-7, with 10 positions matching TRBD2. V trimming: 3 bases; J trimming: 3 bases; junction bases outside the gene matches: 2. This CDR3 has 14 residues. Germline CDR1 reads SGHTA; CDR2 reads FQGNSA. DNA of the CDR3: TGTGCCAGCAGCTTTACTAGCGGGGACTACGAGCAGTACTTC. It yields the protein CASSFTSGDYEQYF.

This rearrangement joins TRBV29-1 to TRBJ1-5, with D possibly TRBD1 on 5 matching bases. This CDR3 spans 13 amino acids. In germline, CDR1 is SQVTM, CDR2 ANQGSEA. Trimming took 4 bases from V and 7 from J, leaving 14 bases between them. CDR3 in amino acids: CSVVSQGDQPQHF. The CDR3 region has the DNA TGCAGCGTTGTTTCGCAGGGTGACCAGCCCCAGCATTTT. Full variable domain (outside the CDR3, taken from reference TRBV29-1 and TRBJ1-5): SAVISQKPSRDICQRGTSLTIQCQVDSQVTMMFWYRQQPGQSLTLIATANQGSEATYESGFVIDKFPISRPNLTFSTLTVSNMSPEDSSIYLCSVVSQGDQPQHFGDGTRLSIL.

The chain carries TRBV9 and TRBJ2-1, with D tentatively TRBD2 (6 bases). With 0 bases removed from V and 7 bases from J, the gap between germline ends came to 14 bases. CDR3 length equals 15 residues. Germline CDR1 and CDR2: SGDLS and YYNGEE. CDR3 residues: CASSVGGVHGNEQFF. The CDR3 DNA is TGTGCCAGCAGCGTAGGCGGGGTCCACGGGAATGAGCAGTTCTTC.

This clone was seen more than once but under ten times. The gene calls are TRBV19 and TRBJ1-4; 8 nucleotides line up with TRBD1. This CDR3 contains 14 residues. The junction had 3 bases not matched to a gene; V was cut back by 8 bases and J by 1 base. Germline V CDR1 and CDR2: LNHDA, SQIVND (reference sequence). CDR3 protein: CASDRGGTNEKLFF. DNA for the CDR3: TGTGCCAGTGACAGGGGAGGAACTAATGAAAAACTGTTTTTT.

The gene calls are TRBV5-4 and TRBJ2-5, with D possibly matching TRBD2 (6 bases). CDR3 size: 13 residues. Germline assignment: CDR1 SGHNT and CDR2 YYREEE (reference sequence). V lost 5 bases and J 4 bases, leaving 12 bases between the germline ends. The CDR3 sequence is CASRGGYVETQYF. CDR3 DNA sequence: TGTGCCAGCAGGGGGGGTTACGTAGAGACCCAGTACTTC.

The chain recombines TRBV30 with TRBJ2-2; TRBD2 might be the D (6 bases). V was trimmed by 2 bases and J by 3 bases, leaving 19 bases between them. This CDR3 contains 17 residues. Looked up from germline, CDR1 is GTSNPN and CDR2 is SVGIG (reference sequence). The CDR3 loop is CAWSPPEGPAYTGELFF. The CDR3 bases are TGTGCCTGGAGTCCTCCGGAGGGTCCCGCTTACACCGGGGAGCTGTTTTTT.

The genes are TRBV19 and TRBJ1-2; a possible D gene is TRBD1 (5 bases). The V gene lost 3 bases and the J gene lost 2 bases, with 10 bases spanning the gap. This CDR3 contains 14 residues. Germline CDR1 reads LNHDA; CDR2 reads SQIVND (reference sequence). CDR3 sequence: CASSIEGRNYGYTF. DNA for the CDR3: TGTGCCAGTAGTATTGAGGGGAGGAACTATGGCTACACCTTC.

V usage is TRBV19 and J usage is TRBJ2-2; TRBD1 agrees at 9 bases. Unmatched junction bases numbered 5, after V lost 6 bases and J lost 3 bases. The CDR3 runs 15 residues. From germline, CDR1 is LNHDA and CDR2 SQIVND (reference sequence). CDR3 sequence reads: CASRDRDRDTGELFF. The CDR3 DNA sequence: TGTGCCAGTAGGGACCGGGACAGGGACACCGGGGAGCTGTTTTTT. Combining the CDR3 with reference TRBV19 and TRBJ2-2 gives the whole variable domain DGGITQSPKYLFRKEGQNVTLSCEQNLNHDAMYWYRQDPGQGLRLIYYSQIVNDFQKGDIAEGYSVSREKKESFPLTVTSAQKNPTAFYLCASRDRDRDTGELFFGEGSRLTVL.

The chain has TRBV27 and TRBJ2-5; a possible D gene is TRBD1 (6 bases). The V end lost 5 bases, the J end lost 6 bases, and 22 bases lay between the germline ends. Germline V lookup: CDR1 MNHEY, CDR2 SMNVEV (reference sequence). The CDR3 is 16 residues long. The DNA for the CDR3 is TGTGCCAGCAGTGCCTCCGGGACATCGGTCTCGAAGACCCAGTACTTC. It specifies CASSASGTSVSKTQYF.

This clone turned up a few times. The J gene is TRBJ1-3, the V gene TRBV9; possibly TRBD1 for D (5 bases). V dropped 1 base and J dropped 0 bases, with 11 bases sitting between them. The germline V gene encodes CDR1 SGDLS and CDR2 YYNGEE. CDR3 length: 16 residues. The CDR3 DNA follows: TGTGCCAGCAGCGTAAAAGGGGCCGGCTCTGGAAACACCATATATTTT. Protein: CASSVKGAGSGNTIYF.